Listed here are 30 T cell receptor beta chains from one sample, sequenced in a study of blood T cell repertoires in COVID-19. Assay used: immunoSEQ multiplex PCR; TCRdb lists only in-frame clones, some missing. The sample contains 80,000 to 95,000 clones, roughly 80% of which appear only once. The sample consisted of peripheral blood. The receptors come from a man older than 75 with active or convalescent COVID-19.

The chain has TRBV7-9 and TRBJ2-1; maybe TRBD1 (5 bases). V was shortened by 5 bases and J by 9 bases, with 20 bases between the two germline ends. Germline loops: CDR1 SEHNR, CDR2 FQNEAQ (reference sequence). This CDR3 is built from 15 residues. The CDR3 nucleotides are TGTGCCAGCAGCCCCAGGGCCTCCCACTGGGCTGAGCAGTTCTTC. As protein: CASSPRASHWAEQFF.

V and J are TRBV18 and TRBJ1-5; 8 nucleotides match TRBD1. The CDR3 is 16 residues long. Trimming removed 4 bases from V and 1 base from J; junction bases left unmatched: 6. Germline CDR1 reads KGHSH; CDR2 reads LQKENI. The CDR3 coding sequence is TGTGCCAGCTCACGGACCCGACAGGGGAGCAATCAGCCCCAGCATTTT. Its translation: CASSRTRQGSNQPQHF.

The V gene is TRBV5-1, the J gene TRBJ2-4, with TRBD1 matching 7 bases. CDR1 is SGHRS and CDR2 is YFSETQ in the germline V gene. The CDR3 is made up of 16 amino acids. V was pared by 0 bases and J by 4 bases, with 7 bases of the junction left unmatched. The CDR3 region is CASSLGTGTEKNIQYF. In nucleotides, the CDR3 is TGCGCCAGCAGCTTGGGGACCGGGACAGAAAAAAACATTCAGTACTTC.

The chain is built from TRBV6-6 and TRBJ1-2; D unresolved. The V gene's germline CDR1 is MNHNY and CDR2 SVGAGI (reference sequence). Trimming removed 6 bases at V and 0 bases at J, with 8 bases between. The CDR3 consists of 13 residues. The CDR3 nucleotides are TGTGCCAGCAGCCCCGGGGCTAACTATGGCTACACCTTC. Protein sequence: CASSPGANYGYTF.

This clone was counted between two and nine times. The chain couples TRBV5-1 to TRBJ1-4; D possibly corresponds to TRBD1 (5 bases). The CDR3 covers 16 residues. With 4 bases removed from V and 3 bases from J, the gap between germline ends came to 16 bases. Germline CDR1 reads SGHRS; CDR2 reads YFSETQ. CDR3 loop: CASSPLTGLPNEKLFF. The CDR3 region has the DNA TGCGCCAGCAGCCCCTTGACGGGACTGCCTAATGAAAAACTGTTTTTT.

The CDR3 protein is CASSLMGHPRGMNTEAFF. DNA of the CDR3: TGTGCCAGCAGCTTAATGGGACACCCAAGGGGCATGAACACTGAAGCTTTCTTT. The gene calls are TRBV7-8 and TRBJ1-1, with D perhaps TRBD1 (6 bases). In germline, CDR1 is SGHVS, CDR2 FQNEAQ. V lost 2 bases to trimming and J lost 0 bases, with 19 bases between them. The CDR3 is made up of 18 amino acids.

The chain employs TRBV27 and TRBJ2-4; TRBD1 matches at 12 bases. CDR3 size: 17 residues. Trimming removed 6 bases from V and 0 bases from J; junction bases left unmatched: 6. Germline CDR1 reads MNHEY; CDR2 reads SMNVEV (reference sequence). CDR3 protein: CASSPGQGALAKNIQYF. CDR3 coding DNA: TGTGCCAGCAGCCCGGGACAGGGGGCTCTAGCCAAAAACATTCAGTACTTC.

A single count supports this clone. The CDR3 protein is CASSLFETKTDTQYF. CDR3 nucleotides: TGTGCCAGCAGCTTATTCGAGACTAAAACAGATACGCAGTATTTT. The V call is TRBV5-4, the J call TRBJ2-3; D might be TRBD2 (5 bases). The ends were cut back, 2 bases at V and 3 bases at J, with 13 bases in the middle. There are 15 residues in the CDR3. The germline CDR1 and CDR2 sequences are SGHNT and YYREEE (reference sequence).

The chain carries TRBV10-3 and TRBJ2-1; 9 nucleotides align to TRBD2. CDR3 length: 16 amino acids. Germline V gene sequence: CDR1 ENHRY, CDR2 SYGVKD. V lost 0 bases and J lost 6; bases outside the gene matches: 6. The CDR3 sequence: CAISESGGGARNEQFF. DNA of the CDR3: TGTGCCATCAGTGAGTCCGGCGGGGGGGCACGCAATGAGCAGTTCTTC.

This sequence joins TRBV18 and TRBJ1-4, with 9 bases lining up with TRBD1. Trimming removed 5 bases from V and 5 bases from J; junction bases left unmatched: 6. Per the germline V gene, CDR1 is KGHSH and CDR2 is LQKENI. The CDR3 consists of 15 residues. In nucleotides, the CDR3 is TGTGCCAGCTCAGCGCGACAGGGGGAAAATGAAAAACTGTTTTTT. Translated, it gives CASSARQGENEKLFF.

The chain combines TRBV15 with TRBJ2-5; a possible D gene is TRBD1 (5 bases). The CDR3 consists of 16 residues. Germline CDR1 LNHNV, CDR2 YYDKDF (reference sequence). V was trimmed by 2 bases and J by 0 bases, leaving 13 bases between them. The CDR3 DNA sequence: TGTGCCACCAGCAGACCCCCGACAGAGTACCAAGAGACCCAGTACTTC. As protein: CATSRPPTEYQETQYF. Full variable domain (remainder filled in from reference TRBV15 and TRBJ2-5): DAMVIQNPRYQVTQFGKPVTLSCSQTLNHNVMYWYQQKSSQAPKLLFHYYDKDFNNEADTPDNFQSRRPNTSFCFLDIRSPGLGDTAMYLCATSRPPTEYQETQYFGPGTRLLVL.

The V gene is TRBV5-1, the J gene TRBJ2-3; 10 positions match TRBD2. Germline V gene sequence: CDR1 SGHRS, CDR2 YFSETQ. The CDR3 sequence is 15 residues long. The V gene end was trimmed by 6 bases and the J gene end by 2 bases; junction bases not matched to a gene: 6. The CDR3 nucleotides are TGCGCCAGCACCGAACTAGCGGGGCTCACAGATACGCAGTATTTT. This encodes CASTELAGLTDTQYF.

This sequence joins TRBV9 and TRBJ1-6; the D gene is possibly TRBD1 (5 bases). CDR3 size: 19 residues. Looked up from germline, CDR1 is SGDLS and CDR2 is YYNGEE. Trimming took off 3 bases at V and 0 bases at J, with 19 bases between the two ends. The CDR3 coding sequence is TGTGCCAGCAGCGCGGGGGAGCCCCCAGGGAGCTCCTATAATTCACCCCTCCACTTT. Encoded protein: CASSAGEPPGSSYNSPLHF. The whole variable domain, filled in from reference TRBV9 and TRBJ1-6, reads DSGVTQTPKHLITATGQRVTLRCSPRSGDLSVYWYQQSLDQGLQFLIQYYNGEERAKGNILERFSAQQFPDLHSELNLSSLELGDSALYFCASSAGEPPGSSYNSPLHFGNGTRLTVT.

This clone was seen once. This sequence joins TRBV2 and TRBJ2-5; a weak D match, TRBD2 (5 bases). Germline CDR1 reads SNHLY; CDR2 reads FYNNEI. Trimming took off 4 bases at V and 4 bases at J, with 10 bases between the two ends. The CDR3 covers 13 residues. The CDR3 is CASSVRVGETQYF. CDR3 DNA sequence: TGTGCCAGCAGTGTGCGGGTAGGAGAGACCCAGTACTTC. The full variable domain, with the rest looked up from reference TRBV2 and TRBJ2-5, is EPEVTQTPSHQVTQMGQEVILRCVPISNHLYFYWYRQILGQKVEFLVSFYNNEISEKSEIFDDQFSVERPDGSNFTLKIRSTKLEDSAMYFCASSVRVGETQYFGPGTRLLVL.

The chain has TRBV28 and TRBJ1-3; 10 positions match TRBD1. The CDR3 has 15 amino acids. The V and J ends lost 3 bases and 4 bases, in that order; junction bases with no gene match: 3. Germline loops: CDR1 MDHEN, CDR2 SYDVKM. CDR3 protein: CASSFDRGPGNTIYF. The CDR3 DNA reads TGTGCCAGCAGTTTTGACAGGGGGCCAGGAAACACCATATATTTT.

The chain links TRBV30 to TRBJ1-1, with D possibly matching TRBD1 (6 bases). Trimming took 4 bases from V and 7 from J, leaving 19 bases between them. The CDR3 length is 14 residues. Germline CDR1 reads GTSNPN; CDR2 reads SVGIG (reference sequence). This chain's CDR3 is CAWTKGGAIFEAFF. The DNA of the CDR3 is TGTGCCTGGACTAAAGGGGGGGCGATCTTTGAAGCTTTCTTT.

The CDR3 bases are TGTGCCAGCAGCAAGGCAGGGGGCTTCGAAAAACTGTTTTTT. This codes for CASSKAGGFEKLFF. This chain links TRBV21-1 with TRBJ1-4; the table's D call, TRBD1, was not checked against the DNA. TRBV21-1 is annotated as a pseudogene. The CDR3 totals 14 residues.

The chain has TRBV6-5 and TRBJ2-3, with 8 bases fitting TRBD1. Germline trimming cut 7 bases from V and 8 bases from J; bases unmatched to any gene: 5. The CDR3 is 12 residues long. CDR1 and CDR2 from the germline V gene are MNHEY and SVGAGI. The CDR3 spells CASNQGAGTQYF. The CDR3 coding sequence is TGTGCCAGCAACCAGGGGGCAGGTACGCAGTATTTT.

The chain carries TRBV3-1 (or the pseudogene TRBV3-2) and TRBJ2-3; possibly TRBD2 for D (6 bases). The CDR3 covers 21 residues. Germline V gene lookup returns CDR1 LGHDT and CDR2 YNNKEL (reference sequence). V lost 0 bases to trimming and J lost 4 bases, with 29 bases between them. DNA for the CDR3: TGTGCCAGCAGCCAAGAGTCGAGGAGGCATAGGGTGGGGGGTGGTTCAGATACGCAGTATTTT. Protein: CASSQESRRHRVGGGSDTQYF.

This chain connects TRBV9 to TRBJ1-3; 9 bases agree with TRBD1. V shed 4 bases and J 4 bases; nucleotides not matched to a gene: 18. Looked up from germline, CDR1 is SGDLS and CDR2 is YYNGEE. The CDR3 has 19 residues. DNA for the CDR3: TGTGCCAGCAGCCTAAGGGCGGGGGACAGGGATTCGTCGGGAAACACCATATATTTT. Translated, it gives CASSLRAGDRDSSGNTIYF.

The CDR3 coding sequence is TGTGCCATCAGTGAGTCGACCAGCGGGAGCACAGATACGCAGTATTTT. The encoded protein is CAISESTSGSTDTQYF. The V gene is TRBV10-3, the J gene TRBJ2-3; possible D gene TRBD2, 6 bases. This CDR3 is 16 amino acids long. Germline values: CDR1 ENHRY, CDR2 SYGVKD. V was shortened by 0 bases and J by 0 bases, with 10 bases between the two germline ends.

This chain uses TRBV27 with TRBJ2-3; 9 bases line up with TRBD2. Trimming took 4 bases from V and 6 from J; bases not matched to a gene: 11. Germline CDR1 reads MNHEY; CDR2 reads SMNVEV (reference sequence). CDR3 length equals 16 residues. CDR3 bases: TGTGCCAGCAGTTGGGCTAGCGGGGCACCGCGGGATACGCAGTATTTT. Its protein is CASSWASGAPRDTQYF.

This clone was seen only a few times. The chain carries TRBV4-1 and TRBJ1-3, with D hard to call. Trimming took off 0 bases at V and 0 bases at J, with 18 bases between the two ends. Per the germline V gene, CDR1 is MGHRA and CDR2 is YSYEKL. This CDR3 comprises 19 residues. The CDR3 DNA reads as TGCGCCAGCAGCCAAGATCGAGTTGGTGAGGCCAACTCTGGAAACACCATATATTTT. Translation: CASSQDRVGEANSGNTIYF.

The gene calls are TRBV19 and TRBJ1-3; the D gene is possibly TRBD1 (6 bases). CDR3 size: 14 residues. Germline V gene data show CDR1 as LNHDA and CDR2 as SQIVND (reference sequence). Trimming stripped 7 bases from V and 1 base from J, with 11 bases between. The CDR3 is CASIDRRSGNTIYF. For the CDR3, the DNA is TGTGCCAGTATAGACAGGAGATCTGGAAACACCATATATTTT.

This chain links TRBV29-1 with TRBJ2-6, with 13 positions matching TRBD2. Germline lookup yields CDR1 SQVTM and CDR2 ANQGSEA. The CDR3 covers 19 residues. With 0 bases clipped from V and 0 bases from J, the junction kept 5 bases outside the gene matches. The CDR3 coding sequence is TGCAGCGTTGAAGAAACTAGCGGGGGGGCTCGCTCTGGGGCCAACGTCCTGACTTTC. It encodes CSVEETSGGARSGANVLTF.

The chain employs TRBV6-6 and TRBJ2-5; possibly TRBD1 for D (5 bases). This CDR3 is built from 12 residues. CDR1 and CDR2 from the germline V gene are MNHNY and SVGAGI (reference sequence). V was shortened by 5 bases and J by 5 bases, with 9 bases between the two germline ends. The chain's CDR3 is CASSDSWETQYF. In nucleotides, the CDR3 is TGTGCCAGCAGTGACAGTTGGGAGACCCAGTACTTC.

The chain recombines TRBV5-1 with TRBJ1-1; possible D gene TRBD1, 6 bases. Germline V lookup: CDR1 SGHRS, CDR2 YFSETQ. V dropped 0 bases and J dropped 2 bases, with 11 bases sitting between them. The CDR3 is made up of 15 amino acids. This CDR3 reads CASSLDLGANTEAFF. The CDR3 DNA sequence: TGCGCCAGCAGCTTGGATTTGGGGGCAAACACTGAAGCTTTCTTT.

V and J are TRBV7-8 and TRBJ1-4; D perhaps matches TRBD1 (5 bases). The CDR3 spans 13 residues. V lost 7 bases to trimming and J lost 7 bases, with 13 bases between them. Germline-derived CDR1 and CDR2 are SGHVS and FQNEAQ. This CDR3 is CASTRGLSEKLFF. The CDR3 region has the DNA TGTGCCAGCACCCGGGGCTTGAGTGAAAAACTGTTTTTT.

The chain employs TRBV28 and TRBJ2-3, with D maybe TRBD2 (5 bases). The germline V gene encodes CDR1 MDHEN and CDR2 SYDVKM. V lost 2 bases and J lost 9, with 9 bases in between. The CDR3 length is 12 residues. The DNA of the CDR3 is TGTGCCAGCAGTTTAGGGAGAGGCACGCAGTATTTT. This translates into CASSLGRGTQYF.

The genes are TRBV4-3 and TRBJ2-7; 7 nucleotides agree with TRBD2. The germline V gene encodes CDR1 LGHNA and CDR2 YSLEER. V lost 6 bases to trimming and J lost 0 bases; unmatched junction nucleotides: 5. The CDR3 is 14 amino acids. The CDR3 sequence is CASSRGVNSYEQYF. CDR3 coding DNA: TGCGCCAGCAGTCGGGGGGTGAACTCCTACGAGCAGTACTTC.